The text below deals with one T cell receptor beta chain. Its antigen is as yet unknown. These data are taken from a study of graft-versus-host responses after intestinal transplantation. Background on the study: Induction using anti-thymocyte globulin, followed by tacrolimus and steroids for around 3 years, was given to all recipients. General study points: Detection of GvH clones occurred in recipient marrow, and some had their first appearance in ileum or blood. High graft-versus-host to host-versus-graft clonal ratios were found in allografts of patients who had graft-donor T cell macrochimerism.

The CDR3 totals 16 residues. J gave up 1 base and V 2 bases, and 6 bases lay outside the gene matches. Per the germline V gene, CDR1 is GTSNPN and CDR2 is SVGIG (reference sequence). The protocol was immunoSEQ multiplex PCR, while the TCRdb copy is restricted to in-frame clones and leaves out a portion. This sample has 13,000 to 15,000 clones, with roughly 74% found just once. Investigators treated the graft tissue so that it released intraepithelial and lamina propria lymphocytes. The TCR comes from a human patient who received an intestinal transplant, so some T cells may come from the graft donor. The material sequenced was ileum tissue, taken 16 days after intestinal transplant. The genes are TRBV30 and TRBJ2-3; 10 nucleotides match TRBD2. The CDR3 is CAWSRVLAGGTDTQYF. The CDR3 bases are TGTGCCTGGAGTAGAGTCCTAGCGGGGGGCACAGATACGCAGTATTTT.